The 13 T cell receptor beta chains listed next were all sequenced from one sample in a study of chemoradiotherapy in HPV16-positive cancers. Sequencing was performed with immunoSEQ multiplex PCR; in TCRdb, only in-frame clones are kept and a portion is missing. The sample lists more than 8,500 clones; about 90% were seen once. The specimen comprised blood, sampled from a patient who underwent chemoradiotherapy. The receptors here all came from a human donor with HPV-associated anogenital cancer.

This clone was seen only once. The genes are TRBV6-5 and TRBJ1-6; 8 bases map to TRBD1. The V and J ends lost 5 bases and 8 bases, in that order; junction bases with no gene match: 8. The CDR3 has 15 residues. The germline gives CDR1 MNHEY, CDR2 SVGAGI. The CDR3, as DNA: TGTGCCAGCAGTCCAACTCAACAGGGGGATTCACCCCTCCACTTT. This translates into CASSPTQQGDSPLHF.

The chain carries TRBV6-5 and TRBJ1-2; 8 positions match TRBD1. Germline CDR1 and CDR2: MNHEY and SVGAGI. There are 14 residues in the CDR3. V lost 8 bases to trimming and J lost 0 bases; unmatched junction nucleotides: 5. This chain's CDR3 is CASGGTGSNYGYTF. Written as DNA, the CDR3 is TGTGCCAGCGGAGGGACAGGATCTAACTATGGCTACACCTTC.

J is TRBJ1-3 and V is TRBV10-2; D not resolved. Germline values: CDR1 WSHSY, CDR2 SAAADI. V shed 6 bases and J shed 3 bases, with 6 bases lying between them. The CDR3 is made up of 12 amino acids. CDR3 DNA: TGCGCCAGCAGCGAAGGTGGAAACACCATATATTTT. Translating it yields CASSEGGNTIYF.

The chain links TRBV5-5 to TRBJ1-2; TRBD1 agrees at 7 bases. Germline V CDR1 and CDR2: SGHKS, YYEKEE (reference sequence). The CDR3 is 14 residues long. J was trimmed by 6 bases and V by 2 bases; bases with no gene match: 7. In DNA, the CDR3 is TGTGCCAGCAGCTTCATAGGGGGCGCCAATGGCTACACCTTC. It codes for CASSFIGGANGYTF. The full variable domain, in which reference TRBV5-5 and TRBJ1-2 provide the parts outside the CDR3, is DAGVTQSPTHLIKTRGQQVTLRCSPISGHKSVSWYQQVLGQGPQFIFQYYEKEERGRGNFPDRFSARQFPNYSSELNVNALLLGDSALYLCASSFIGGANGYTFGSGTRLTVV.

This clone was detected once. The chain links TRBV20-1 to TRBJ1-4; D unclear. V lost 2 bases and J 8 bases, leaving 6 bases between the germline ends. Germline-derived CDR1 and CDR2 are DFQATT and SNEGSKA (reference sequence). The CDR3 is 11 amino acids. The CDR3 is CSARRREKLFF. DNA for the CDR3: TGCAGTGCTAGACGACGCGAAAAACTGTTTTTT.

The chain combines TRBV19 with TRBJ1-1; D gene unclear. This CDR3 contains 13 residues. V was cut by 5 bases and J by 5 bases, with 12 bases left in between. From germline, CDR1 is LNHDA and CDR2 SQIVND (reference sequence). The CDR3 DNA reads TGTGCCAGTAGTGGTCTGCGGGATACTGAAGCTTTCTTT. This gives the protein CASSGLRDTEAFF.

The chain's CDR3 is CASSARLIPYEQYF. The CDR3 region has the DNA TGTGCCAGCAGCGCCCGACTGATACCCTACGAGCAGTACTTC. V is TRBV13 and J is TRBJ2-7; D is undetermined. In germline, CDR1 is PRHDT, CDR2 FYEKMQ (reference sequence). The CDR3 contains 14 residues. Trimming removed 5 bases from V and 2 bases from J, with 13 bases in between.

This chain links TRBV4-2 with TRBJ1-4, with D unclear. The CDR3 length is 12 residues. Trimming left V 4 bases short and J 8 bases short, with 8 bases between. The germline V gene encodes CDR1 LGHNA and CDR2 YNFKEQ. CDR3 sequence: CASSLSYEKLFF. The CDR3 coding sequence is TGTGCCAGCAGCCTTTCCTACGAAAAACTGTTTTTT.

The chain employs TRBV30 and TRBJ1-5; no firm D call. The CDR3 is 14 amino acids. Trimming shortened V by 1 base and J by 1 base, and 8 bases separated the two germline ends. CDR1 is GTSNPN, CDR2 SVGIG, per germline (reference sequence). CDR3 nucleotide sequence: TGTGCCTGGAGTGGAGGAGGAAGCAATCAGCCCCAGCATTTT. Protein sequence: CAWSGGGSNQPQHF. Together with reference TRBV30 and TRBJ1-5, the CDR3 gives the full variable domain: SQTIHQWPATLVQPVGSPLSLECTVEGTSNPNLYWYRQAAGRGLQLLFYSVGIGQISSEVPQNLSASRPQDRQFILSSKKLLLSDSGFYLCAWSGGGSNQPQHFGDGTRLSIL.

The V gene is TRBV7-2, the J gene TRBJ2-3, with 9 nucleotides matching TRBD1. Trimming at V came to 5 bases and at J to 1 base, leaving 4 bases not matched to a gene. Germline CDR1 and CDR2: SGHTA and FQGNSA. The CDR3 consists of 15 residues. CDR3 DNA: TGTGCCAGCAGCAACAGGGGGCTCCGCACAGATACGCAGTATTTT. It yields the protein CASSNRGLRTDTQYF. Filled out from reference TRBV7-2 and TRBJ2-3, the complete variable domain reads GAGVSQSPSNKVTEKGKDVELRCDPISGHTALYWYRQSLGQGLEFLIYFQGNSAPDKSGLPSDRFSAERTGGSVSTLTIQRTQQEDSAVYLCASSNRGLRTDTQYFGPGTRLTVL.

The rearrangement uses TRBV6-1 and TRBJ2-7, with 15 bases fitting TRBD2. Germline V gene lookup returns CDR1 MNHNS and CDR2 SASEGT. V shed 6 bases, J shed 5 bases, and the junction held 5 bases outside the gene matches. The CDR3 spans 15 residues. The CDR3: CASSWTSGGANEQYV. CDR3 bases: TGTGCCAGCAGCTGGACTAGCGGGGGGGCAAACGAGCAGTACGTC.

With regard to this clone: A junction end diverges from the germline sequence, so it may reflect a read error. The rearrangement joins TRBV11-2 to TRBJ1-2; D gene uncertain. CDR3 length equals 12 residues. Germline V CDR1 and CDR2: SGHAT, FQNNGV. CDR3 sequence reads: CASSSLAPTPRF. The CDR3 DNA is TGTGCCAGCAGCTCTCTGGCCCCTACCCCGAGGTTC.

V usage is TRBV5-1 and J usage is TRBJ2-7; 12 bases agree with TRBD2. Trimming removed 1 base from V and 0 bases from J; junction bases left unmatched: 2. The CDR3 runs to 16 residues. Germline V CDR1 and CDR2: SGHRS, YFSETQ. The CDR3 coding sequence is TGCGCCAGCAGCTTGACTAGCGGGGGGTACTCCTACGAGCAGTACTTC. Translation: CASSLTSGGYSYEQYF.